A selection of T cell receptor beta chains follows, all from one sample in a study of T-cell memory formation after mild COVID-19. TCRdb passed the 5' RACE reads through MiXCR, listing each CDR3 protein once. Among tens of thousands of distinct CDR3 sequences, roughly 7.2% were seen once, and the ten largest hold 29%. The sequencing sample was made of PBMCs or a T cell subset sorted from them (not recorded which). The source is a man aged 18 to 30 who had mild COVID-19 (a few samples of this study predate the infection). Cell type and time point are not known. Each CDR3 is given with its conserved first and last residue. D genes are given only for firm matches. Only part of the rows carry a size: once, few, many, or a class if the clone is expanded.

J,V,size,D,DNA,CDR3
TRBJ2-6,TRBV7-8,many,.,TGTGCCAGCAGCTTCCGCGTTATCTCTGGGGCCAACGTCCTGACTTTC,CASSFRVISGANVLTF
TRBJ2-4,TRBV4-2,many,TRBD2,TGTGCCAGCAGCTCAGCGGGGGGTTACAAAAACATTCAGTACTTC,CASSSAGGYKNIQYF
TRBJ2-1,TRBV9,.,.,TGTGCCAGCAGCGTAGCGGCAGAGCAGTTCTTC,CASSVAAEQFF
TRBJ2-3,TRBV24-1,many,.,TGTGCCACCAGTGGTAGAAGGGATACGCAGTATTTT,CATSGRRDTQYF
TRBJ2-1,TRBV5-1,many,TRBD2,TGCGCCAGCAGTTCCGGGACTAGCGGGAAGAGCTCCTACAATGAGCAGTTCTTC,CASSSGTSGKSSYNEQFF
TRBJ2-1,TRBV6-2/TRBV6-3,few,.,TGTGCCAGCAGTTACTCGATTGGGGCAGCATCCTACAATGAGCAGTTCTTC,CASSYSIGAASYNEQFF
TRBJ2-3,TRBV7-9,many,TRBD2,TGTGCCAGCAGCCCGATGGGCGGGGGTAGCACAGATACGCAGTATTTT,CASSPMGGGSTDTQYF
TRBJ2-6,TRBV10-3,.,.,TGTGCCATCAGTGAGATTCGACGGATCTCTGGGGCCAACGTCCTGACTTTC,CAISEIRRISGANVLTF
TRBJ2-3,TRBV12-3/TRBV12-4,many,.,TGTGCCAGCAGTATACTTAGGCTGCAGTATTTT,CASSILRLQYF
TRBJ1-4,TRBV5-1,many,.,TGCGCCAGCCGGAAAGACAGTCCAAGTGAAAAACTGTTTTTT,CASRKDSPSEKLFF
TRBJ2-7,TRBV12-3/TRBV12-4,many,.,TGTGCCAGCAGTGTGGGCAGTACCTACGAGCAGTACTTC,CASSVGSTYEQYF
TRBJ1-2,TRBV5-1,.,TRBD1,TGCGCCAGCAGCTTGGCCGCCGGGACAGGGTATGCCACCTTC,CASSLAAGTGYATF
TRBJ2-1,TRBV6-2/TRBV6-3,.,.,TGTGCCAGCAGTTTCGAACCGGAATACAATGAGCAGTTCTTC,CASSFEPEYNEQFF
TRBJ2-5,TRBV20-1,many,TRBD1,TGCAGTGCTACCGGGACAGGGGTAAAGACCCAGTACTTC,CSATGTGVKTQYF
TRBJ1-2,TRBV6-2/TRBV6-3,many,TRBD1,TGTGCCAGCAGCCCCTTTGAAGGACAGGGAGTAGATGGCTACACCTTC,CASSPFEGQGVDGYTF
TRBJ2-7,TRBV5-1,medium-sized,TRBD1,TGCGCCAGCAGCTTGGAAGGACAGGGGGGGGACGAGCAGTACTTC,CASSLEGQGGDEQYF
TRBJ1-4,TRBV30,many,.,TGTGCCTGGAGCCCTAGTCAGGTCGCTGAAAAACTGTTTTTT,CAWSPSQVAEKLFF
TRBJ2-1,TRBV5-1,many,.,TGCGCCAGCAGCTCACCGGGGCAGGGGGGCAATGAGCAGTTCTTC,CASSSPGQGGNEQFF
TRBJ1-1,TRBV12-3/TRBV12-4,many,.,TGTGCCAGCAGTGTCGGTTTTTTCGCTGAAGCTTTCTTT,CASSVGFFAEAFF
TRBJ1-2,TRBV9,many,.,TGTGCCAGCAGCGTAGCGGAGGGTAGTTCCTATGGCTACACCTTC,CASSVAEGSSYGYTF
TRBJ2-1,TRBV7-3,.,.,TGTGCCAGCAGCCCCGGGACATTTTACAATGAGCAGTTCTTC,CASSPGTFYNEQFF
TRBJ2-7,TRBV5-1,many,TRBD1,TGCGCCAGCAGCTTGGCCCTAGGACAGGGGGCCTACGAGCAGTACTTC,CASSLALGQGAYEQYF
TRBJ2-2,TRBV4-1,many,.,TGCGCCAGCAGCCAAGGGTCTCAGGGGTGGGGCGGGGAGCTGTTTTTT,CASSQGSQGWGGELFF
TRBJ1-2,TRBV5-6,many,TRBD1,TGTGCCAGCAGATTCGGGACAGGTGGCTACACCTTC,CASRFGTGGYTF
TRBJ2-1,TRBV10-3,.,.,TGTGCCATCAGTGAGTCGTTGGGGTCGTCCTACAATGAGCAGTTCTTC,CAISESLGSSYNEQFF